The rows below give T cell receptor beta chains drawn from one sample of a study of cytomegalovirus exposure and HLA in healthy donors. Assay used: immunoSEQ multiplex PCR; TCRdb lists only in-frame clones, some missing. Of about 110,000 clones in the sample, roughly 85% were seen once. Sequencing input: PBMCs. The receptor set was obtained from a woman in her forties in good health and CMV-seronegative. Both conserved end residues are trimmed from each CDR3. The order of the fields is V gene, CDR3 protein.

v_call: TRBV14; cdr3_aa: ASSAWAGGSYNEQF
v_call: TRBV6-5; cdr3_aa: ASSYSTSPTNEQF
v_call: TRBV28; cdr3_aa: ASSMPGLAEAKNIQY
v_call: TRBV6-6; cdr3_aa: ASSYSTADSPLH
v_call: TRBV19; cdr3_aa: ASSIEGQGAEGSNQPQH
v_call: TRBV4-1; cdr3_aa: ASSQVSRDNEAF
v_call: TRBV5-1; cdr3_aa: ASSFATGGTEAF
v_call: TRBV5-1; cdr3_aa: ASSLGGTGGFTEAF
v_call: TRBV4-2; cdr3_aa: ASSHSRQVNTGELF
v_call: TRBV27; cdr3_aa: ASSSLTSGSYEQY